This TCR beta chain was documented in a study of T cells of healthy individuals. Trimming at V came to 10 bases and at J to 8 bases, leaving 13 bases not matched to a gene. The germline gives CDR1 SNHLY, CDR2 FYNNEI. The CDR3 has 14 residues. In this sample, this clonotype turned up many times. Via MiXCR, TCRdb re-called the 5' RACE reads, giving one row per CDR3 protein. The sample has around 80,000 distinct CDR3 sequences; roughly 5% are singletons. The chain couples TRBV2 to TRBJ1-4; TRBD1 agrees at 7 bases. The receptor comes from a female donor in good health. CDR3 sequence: CATYFDRVGEKLFF. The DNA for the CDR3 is TGTGCCACCTACTTCGACAGGGTTGGGGAAAAACTGTTTTTT. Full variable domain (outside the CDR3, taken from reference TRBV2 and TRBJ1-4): EPEVTQTPSHQVTQMGQEVILRCVPISNHLYFYWYRQILGQKVEFLVSFYNNEISEKSEIFDDQFSVERPDGSNFTLKIRSTKLEDSAMYFCATYFDRVGEKLFFGSGTQLSVL.